The entry below gives a single T cell receptor (beta chain) sequence along with its context. As yet, its antigen is unknown. Via the markers CD45RO/CCR7/CD25/CD127/CD95/CD27, stem cell-like memory, regulatory, central memory and naive CD4+ cells were sorted. This record belongs to a study of beta chain features in type 1 diabetes. The isolated RNA, all of it, was reverse transcribed, so expressed TCRB transcripts were what got sequenced. Some clones are missing from TCRdb's copy, which holds only in-frame ones; the method was immunoSEQ multiplex PCR. Seen here are fewer than 350,000 clones, about 15% observed once, and the top ten hold about 0.014%. Study conclusions and caveats: Shortening that was moderate but significant affected the TCRB CDR3s of Type 1 diabetes patients in all four CD4+ subsets.

CDR3 size: 16 residues. CDR1 and CDR2 (germline): LNHDA, SQIVND (reference sequence). The V and J ends lost 3 bases and 6 bases respectively, with 18 bases between them. What was sequenced was naive CD4+ T cells from blood. The clonotype was recovered from a man aged 18-30 years with type 1 diabetes. The rearrangement links TRBV19 to TRBJ1-5; D possibly corresponds to TRBD1 (5 bases). CDR3 sequence (DNA): TGTGCCAGTAGTATCCCTCCCGCGGGGGTCGGTCAGCCCCAGCATTTT. Its translation: CASSIPPAGVGQPQHF.